What follows is one TCR beta chain and its context. Its antigen target is currently unknown. No per-base quality is available; no much larger clone lies one base away. This entry is derived from a study of shared clonotypes between healthy human individuals (dated by TCRdb to the early 2020s). With regard to the full study: Three men and two women, aged 18 to 49 years, made up the cohort. Blood TCR repertoires of 5 or 6 healthy adults were deeply sequenced to estimate repertoire size and the extent of clonotype sharing between individuals. Between about 0.94 and 8.9 billion PBMCs per donor were obtained by leukapheresis. For each donor, CD4 naive and CD4 memory were each given three plates, CD8 naive was given two plates, and CD8 memory was given one plate. Libraries were prepared and TCR repertoires were sequenced by different laboratories using diverse techniques, in order to increase sequencing depth and limit assay-specific biases.

Inclusive of the bounding cysteine and phenylalanine, the CDR3 is 19 residues long. CDR3 DNA only is kept here, 57 bases in frame from base 1. For the CD8 naive samples, CD45RO-negative cells were positively selected for CCR7, yielding a CD45RA+CCR7+ population from which TemRA cells were excluded. Healthy HIV-negative adults with no recently reported acute infections or vaccinations were included as donors. Every donor was a Caucasian adult living in Nashville, Tennessee, USA. After blood collection by leukapheresis, PBMCs were isolated using Ficoll-Histopaque density gradient centrifugation and then cryopreserved in the vapor phase of liquid nitrogen. Purity and quantity of every magnetically sorted T cell population were checked by analytical flow cytometry. Genomic DNA was isolated from every sorted fraction and measured by UV absorbance on a Nanodrop 2000c. The study at large found these results: Pairwise subsampling led to the expectation that sequencing depth would affect the degree of clonotype sharing among donors. Larger estimated clonotype richness was generally found for naive subsets than for memory subsets. The genetic and exposure-history diversity represented was limited by the small number of donors. Sampling was restricted to blood, and TCR repertoires in tissues likely differ from the TCR repertoires found in blood. Sharing across several donors was observed for 5% to 6.5% of naive CD4, about 4% of naive CD8, 2% to 2.5% of memory CD4, and less than 0.45% of memory CD8 clonotypes. Rarefaction of sorted-subset datasets indicated incomplete sequencing despite the large sequencing depth. Compared with non-shared clonotypes, the clonotypes found in all four sorted-subset donors had higher generation probabilities.

TCR CDR3 regions were amplified from genomic DNA by multiplex PCR using the deep immunoSEQ assay. Extracted genomic DNA from each cell subset was spread evenly across all wells of several immunoSEQ 96-well plates, with each plate serving as a replicate. For sorted subsets, approximately 190 ng of genomic DNA, equivalent to 25,000 to 30,000 T cell genomes, went into each replicate PCR. Purified libraries were measured with a Qubit 3.0 fluorometer, size-checked on a Bioanalyzer 2100, and measured again with the KAPA Library Quantification kit. Each immunoSEQ 96-well plate was sequenced on its own single-read 150-cycle Illumina NextSeq 550 flow cell. The original methods were these. Because only junctional sequences without quality scores were contained in the immunoSEQ output, filtering matching that applied to full-length reads could not be performed. To assign V/J genes and CDR3, sequences were annotated against IMGT germline references using PyIR, a Python wrapper for IgBLAST v1.9. Any read was removed if the V/J assignment was weak (E-value above 1e-6), the CDR3 was missing, or the read contained stop codons, out-of-frame junctions, or ambiguous translated residues. A V3J clonotype was defined by an identical inferred V gene, J gene, and CDR3 amino acid sequence. The percentage overlap between two repertoires was calculated by dividing the number of shared unique clonotypes by the size of the smaller repertoire. Repertoire richness was assessed with RTK rarefaction, the Chao1 estimator, and Recon v2.1 estimates of unobserved clonotypes. Generation probabilities for all TCRbeta clonotypes obtained by the gDNA method from a handful of donors were computed using OLGA. TCRdb retrieved this table from immuneACCESS and kept in-frame rearrangements only. Not all clones are present; in checked studies, unresolved V genes account for under half, and no reason is known for the remainder. V and J calls and clone size are as listed in that table; D and trimming were resolved from the DNA. The sample data list fewer than 1 million clones, and approximately 96% of these were observed just once. The ten largest clones take up under 0.25% of the sample.

This clonotype was obtained from a young man in good health. Sample: naive CD8+ T cells sorted from blood. The cell subset or site tag for this specimen amounts to: CD45RA+CCR7+. The rearrangement joined TRBV12-2 to TRBJ2-3; the listed D gene, TRBD2, was not tested against the DNA. TRBV12-2 is annotated as a pseudogene. The CDR3 region has the sequence CASRLARQREGHSTDTQYF. The sequenced DNA is TGTGCAAGTCGCTTAGCTCGCCAGCGGGAGGGCCACAGCACAGATACGCAGTATTTT.